This T cell receptor (beta chain) emerged from a study of regulatory T cells in long-lasting Graves disease. Notes on this clonotype: Antigen: not known.

Findings and limits, study-wide: Exclusively peripheral blood, rather than thyroid tissue, was studied.

CDR3-region Arm-PCR and iRepertoire HTBI primers produced the TCR beta libraries. MiXCR, run by TCRdb on the multiplex PCR reads, gives a single entry per CDR3 protein. The data show 200,000 to 300,000 distinct CDR3 sequences, about 19% seen once. As for time point: newly diagnosed GD, antithyroid drugs for less than 3 months. RNA isolated from PBMCs was used to make the TCR library. Sequencing used peripheral blood mononuclear cells (PBMCs), obtained at new diagnosis, from a patient treated with antithyroid drugs. This TCR was sampled from a female donor with Graves disease.

The CDR3 bases are TGTGCCAGCAGTAGCCTGGACAGGTCCTACGAGCAGTACTTC. This encodes CASSSLDRSYEQYF. The chain combines TRBV2 with TRBJ2-7, with 7 bases fitting TRBD1. Germline values: CDR1 SNHLY, CDR2 FYNNEI. The CDR3 extends over 14 amino acids. The V segment lost 5 bases and the J segment 1 base; nucleotides outside the gene matches: 5.